The 6 T cell receptor beta chains below come from one sample, sequenced in a study of T cell responses to AZD1222 COVID-19 vaccine. Clones were sequenced by immunoSEQ multiplex PCR, and TCRdb holds only the in-frame ones, with some missing. The sample carries approximately 28,000 clones, roughly 90% recorded once. The material sequenced was peripheral blood, taken 28 days after the second AZD1222 dose. The receptors derive from an adult who received the AZD1222 COVID-19 vaccine.

The rearrangement links TRBV5-1 to TRBJ2-3; TRBD1 aligns across 10 bases. Germline loops: CDR1 SGHRS, CDR2 YFSETQ. The CDR3 is 15 amino acids. The junction had 9 bases not matched to a gene; V was cut back by 6 bases and J by 5 bases. The CDR3 protein is CASNEWTGGGDTQYF. The CDR3 bases are TGCGCCAGCAATGAATGGACAGGGGGTGGAGATACGCAGTATTTT.

The chain recombines TRBV5-1 with TRBJ1-5, with TRBD1 matching 9 bases. Germline CDR1 SGHRS, CDR2 YFSETQ. The CDR3 sequence is 14 residues long. The V and J ends lost 4 bases and 7 bases, in that order; junction bases with no gene match: 6. The CDR3 protein is CASSPGTGSQPQHF. Written as DNA, the CDR3 is TGCGCCAGCAGCCCCGGGACAGGGTCCCAGCCCCAGCATTTT.

The chain uses TRBV6-6 and TRBJ2-7, with D perhaps matching TRBD1 (6 bases). The CDR3 has 17 residues. Germline values: CDR1 MNHNY, CDR2 SVGAGI (reference sequence). V was pared by 5 bases and J by 0 bases, with 20 bases between. The CDR3 is CASSPSFTGFISYEQYF. The CDR3, as DNA: TGTGCCAGCAGTCCTTCGTTCACAGGGTTCATCTCCTACGAGCAGTACTTC.

V gene TRBV7-2 combines with J gene TRBJ2-5; D may be TRBD2 (7 bases). V lost 2 bases and J lost 4, with 11 bases in between. The V gene's germline CDR1 is SGHTA and CDR2 FQGNSA. The CDR3 consists of 14 residues. This CDR3 is CASSLRRGGETQYF. CDR3 nucleotide sequence: TGTGCCAGCAGCTTACGGAGGGGGGGAGAGACCCAGTACTTC.

This clone was observed once. This chain connects TRBV7-8 to TRBJ1-1; D is ambiguous. CDR3 size: 13 residues. Deletions cut 3 bases from V and 11 bases from J, with 16 bases between. From germline, CDR1 is SGHVS and CDR2 FQNEAQ. This chain's CDR3 is CASSFAGSLGAFF. DNA of the CDR3: TGTGCCAGCAGCTTTGCGGGATCCCTGGGTGCTTTCTTT. Based on the CDR3 plus reference TRBV7-8 and TRBJ1-1, the full variable domain is GAGVSQSPRYKVAKRGQDVALRCDPISGHVSLFWYQQALGQGPEFLTYFQNEAQLDKSGLPSDRFFAERPEGSVSTLKIQRTQQEDSAVYLCASSFAGSLGAFFGQGTRLTVV.

The rearrangement uses TRBV5-6 and TRBJ2-7; TRBD1 matches 7 bases. The junction had 7 bases not matched to a gene; V was cut back by 0 bases and J by 1 base. Per the germline V gene, CDR1 is SGHDT and CDR2 is YYEEEE. The CDR3 is 16 residues long. The CDR3 DNA follows: TGTGCCAGCAGCTTGGGGTGGACAGGAGCTTCCTACGAGCAGTACTTC. Protein sequence: CASSLGWTGASYEQYF.